Below, 6 T cell receptor beta chains from the same sample are listed, as sequenced in a study of regulatory T cells in long-lasting Graves disease. Construction of the TCR beta libraries employed iRepertoire HTBI primers in conjunction with Arm-PCR of CDR3 regions. TCRdb re-called the multiplex PCR reads through MiXCR, storing one row per CDR3 protein. There are fewer than 650,000 distinct CDR3 sequences in the sample; about 15% occur only once, and 12% lies in the top ten. Time point reported: newly diagnosed GD, antithyroid drugs for less than 3 months. With RNA extracted from PBMCs as input, the TCR library was made. The same data also went into a second study, on T cells in Graves' hyperthyroidism and ophthalmopathy.

The input for sequencing was peripheral blood mononuclear cells (PBMCs), taken at new diagnosis, from a patient treated with antithyroid drugs. Source of these receptors: a man younger than 35 with Graves disease.

This chain links TRBV5-6 with TRBJ2-7; D is unclear. CDR1 is SGHDT, CDR2 YYEEEE, per germline. This CDR3 is built from 14 residues. Trimming took off 0 bases at V and 2 bases at J, with 9 bases between the two ends. The CDR3 protein is CASSLGGYTYEQYF. CDR3 DNA sequence: TGTGCCAGCAGCTTGGGTGGCTATACCTACGAGCAGTACTTC.

This clonotype was detected only a few times. The V call is TRBV10-3, the J call TRBJ2-7; D gene unclear. Germline values: CDR1 ENHRY, CDR2 SYGVKD. The V and J ends lost 3 bases and 0 bases respectively, with 12 bases between them. The CDR3 extends over 15 amino acids. CDR3 protein: CAISEGVSVSYEQYF. As DNA, the CDR3 is TGTGCCATCAGTGAAGGCGTTTCGGTCTCCTACGAGCAGTACTTC.

There are a few counts of this clonotype. This sequence joins TRBV7-9 and TRBJ1-5; the D is unclear. This CDR3 has 15 residues. The germline CDR1 and CDR2 sequences are SEHNR and FQNEAQ (reference sequence). Trimming pared 5 bases from V and 6 bases from J, leaving 17 bases between. CDR3 region: CASSRAGGDGQPQHF. CDR3 bases: TGTGCCAGCAGCAGGGCGGGAGGAGACGGTCAGCCCCAGCATTTT.

This clonotype was seen more than once but under ten times. This chain uses TRBV12-3 or TRBV12-4 with TRBJ1-5, with a weak D call TRBD1 (6 bases). Trimming shortened V by 5 bases and J by 6 bases, and 14 bases separated the two germline ends. The CDR3 covers 14 residues. The CDR3: CASSLLGGPQPQHF. The CDR3 DNA sequence: TGTGCCAGCAGTCTCCTGGGGGGCCCTCAGCCCCAGCATTTT.

There are a few counts of this clonotype. V gene TRBV20-1 combines with J gene TRBJ2-1; 7 bases map to TRBD2. Trimming cost V 1 base and J 6 bases; bases outside gene matches: 3. Germline V gene data show CDR1 as DFQATT and CDR2 as SNEGSKA (reference sequence). The CDR3 sequence is 13 residues long. The CDR3, as DNA: TGCAGTGCTAGAGTCCCTAGCGGCAATGAGCAGTTCTTC. Its protein is CSARVPSGNEQFF.

In this sample, this clonotype turned up many times. This chain joins TRBV25-1 and TRBJ2-6, with D possibly TRBD1 on 6 matching bases. Trimming removed 3 bases at V and 12 bases at J, with 18 bases between. In germline, CDR1 is MGHDK, CDR2 SYGVNS. This CDR3 contains 15 residues. The CDR3: CASSDARILTGVLTF. The CDR3 coding sequence is TGTGCCAGCAGTGACGCACGAATATTGACAGGCGTCCTGACTTTC.